Below, 14 T cell receptor beta chains from the same sample are listed, as sequenced in a study of cytomegalovirus exposure and HLA in healthy donors. PCR employed 60 Vbeta and 13 Jbeta primers. Produced via immunoSEQ multiplex PCR; TCRdb's table is partial and in-frame only. The repertoire holds over 150,000 clones, with just under 75% as singletons. The source material was PBMCs. Source of these receptors: a woman aged 25-40 years in good health and CMV-seropositive.

This clone was counted only a few times. The J gene is TRBJ2-1, the V gene TRBV23-1, with a tentative D call TRBD1 (6 bases). TRBV23-1 is an open reading frame, and its role is uncertain. The V gene lost 0 bases and the J gene lost 2 bases, with 11 bases spanning the gap. This CDR3 region has 16 residues. CDR3 sequence reads: CASSQSGQGPYNEQFF. The CDR3 DNA reads as TGCGCCAGCAGTCAATCGGGGCAGGGGCCCTACAATGAGCAGTTCTTC.

The rearrangement uses TRBV7-9 and TRBJ2-7; TRBD1 matches at 9 bases. J gave up 3 bases and V 4 bases, and 4 bases lay outside the gene matches. The CDR3 length is 14 residues. Germline V lookup: CDR1 SEHNR, CDR2 FQNEAQ (reference sequence). As DNA, the CDR3 is TGTGCCAGCAGCTCCCAGGACAGGGGCTACGAGCAGTACTTC. It translates to CASSSQDRGYEQYF.

V gene TRBV5-1 combines with J gene TRBJ2-2; a weak D match, TRBD2 (5 bases). The CDR3 spans 19 residues. Germline lookup yields CDR1 SGHRS and CDR2 YFSETQ. The V end lost 0 bases, the J end lost 4 bases, and 22 bases lay between the germline ends. As DNA, the CDR3 is TGCGCCAGCAGCTTGGGGGATTTGAGGGTAGGACGTGCCACCGGGGAGCTGTTTTTT. Residues: CASSLGDLRVGRATGELFF.

For the CDR3, the DNA is TGCGCCAGCAGCCAAGAACTAGCGGGAGTTCAAGAGACCCAGTACTTC. Protein product: CASSQELAGVQETQYF. This sequence joins TRBV4-1 and TRBJ2-5; 11 nucleotides align to TRBD2. The germline V gene encodes CDR1 MGHRA and CDR2 YSYEKL. V gave up 0 bases and J gave up 2 bases; unmatched junction bases: 2. This CDR3 is built from 16 residues.

Only a few counts were recorded for this clone. V usage is TRBV6-1 and J usage is TRBJ1-3; possible D gene TRBD1, 5 bases. Trimming shortened V by 2 bases and J by 5 bases, and 10 bases separated the two germline ends. The CDR3 has 14 residues. Germline V lookup: CDR1 MNHNS, CDR2 SASEGT. The CDR3: CASSEFPGRNTIYF. Here the CDR3 DNA reads TGTGCCAGCAGTGAATTCCCAGGGCGAAACACCATATATTTT.

The chain carries TRBV5-8 and TRBJ1-5, with a possible D match to TRBD1 (5 bases). This CDR3 is 16 amino acids long. Trimming stripped 1 base from V and 3 bases from J, with 14 bases between. The germline gives CDR1 SGHTS, CDR2 YDEGEE. CDR3 nucleotide sequence: TGTGCCAGCAGCTTGTTAATAGGGGCGGTCAATCAGCCCCAGCATTTT. It translates to CASSLLIGAVNQPQHF.

The gene calls are TRBV5-1 and TRBJ2-1; 10 nucleotides align to TRBD2. Germline values: CDR1 SGHRS, CDR2 YFSETQ. Unmatched junction bases numbered 18, after V lost 0 bases and J lost 6 bases. The CDR3 extends over 20 amino acids. In DNA, the CDR3 is TGCGCCAGCAGCTTGGGATTTTCGGCTAGCGGGAGAGCCCAAAGCAATGAGCAGTTCTTC. It codes for CASSLGFSASGRAQSNEQFF.

V is TRBV7-9 and J is TRBJ2-7, with 7 bases lining up with TRBD1. After removal of 3 bases from V and 0 bases from J, the junction contained 2 bases not matched to a gene. CDR1 is SEHNR and CDR2 is FQNEAQ in the germline V gene (reference sequence). The CDR3 spans 14 residues. CDR3 sequence: CASSFGTASYEQYF. DNA of the CDR3: TGTGCCAGCAGCTTTGGGACAGCCTCCTACGAGCAGTACTTC.

This clone is a singleton in its sample. The chain carries TRBV7-9 and TRBJ2-2, with unresolved D. This CDR3 region has 10 residues. The V and J ends lost 6 bases and 7 bases respectively, with 3 bases between them. From germline, CDR1 is SEHNR and CDR2 FQNEAQ (reference sequence). The CDR3 DNA follows: TGTGCCAGCAGTCACGGGGAGCTGTTTTTT. Amino acids: CASSHGELFF.

CDR3 residues: CASRVTGVTEAFF. CDR3 sequence (DNA): TGTGCCAGCAGGGTGACAGGGGTCACTGAAGCTTTCTTT. This chain uses TRBV2 with TRBJ1-1; 8 bases match TRBD1. The V segment lost 6 bases and the J segment 4 bases; nucleotides outside the gene matches: 4. Germline V gene lookup returns CDR1 SNHLY and CDR2 FYNNEI. The CDR3 consists of 13 residues. Full variable domain (rest looked up from reference TRBV2 and TRBJ1-1): EPEVTQTPSHQVTQMGQEVILRCVPISNHLYFYWYRQILGQKVEFLVSFYNNEISEKSEIFDDQFSVERPDGSNFTLKIRSTKLEDSAMYFCASRVTGVTEAFFGQGTRLTVV.

The table lists this clone with a few counts. The chain recombines TRBV10-3 with TRBJ1-4; possible D gene TRBD1, 5 bases. V lost 0 bases and J lost 5, with 7 bases in between. The germline V gene has CDR1 ENHRY and CDR2 SYGVKD. The CDR3 is 14 residues long. CDR3 sequence reads: CAISESGANEKLFF. The CDR3 nucleotides read TGTGCCATCAGTGAGTCTGGGGCGAATGAAAAACTGTTTTTT.

The chain employs TRBV7-9 and TRBJ1-1, with TRBD1 as a possible D gene (6 bases). CDR1 is SEHNR and CDR2 is FQNEAQ in the germline V gene (reference sequence). CDR3 length: 14 residues. Trimming shortened V by 1 base and J by 7 bases, and 13 bases separated the two germline ends. The CDR3 spells CASSLVRTVNEAFF. In DNA form, the CDR3 reads TGTGCCAGCAGCTTAGTGAGGACAGTGAATGAAGCTTTCTTT.

CDR3 sequence (DNA): TGTGCCAGTAGCAGGGTCGACACTGAAGCTTTCTTT. It is translated as CASSRVDTEAFF. The chain joins TRBV19 to TRBJ1-1; the D gene is possibly TRBD1 (5 bases). Trimming removed 6 bases at V and 3 bases at J, with 8 bases between. This CDR3 spans 12 amino acids. Germline CDR1 reads LNHDA; CDR2 reads SQIVND (reference sequence).

This chain connects TRBV27 to TRBJ2-3; TRBD1 matches at 9 bases. Germline CDR1 and CDR2: MNHEY and SMNVEV (reference sequence). V lost 0 bases, J lost 2 bases, and 9 bases stayed unmatched. This CDR3 has 18 residues. The CDR3: CASSLSIIGTGSTDTQYF. In DNA, the CDR3 is TGTGCCAGCAGTTTATCGATAATCGGGACAGGGTCCACAGATACGCAGTATTTT.